One sample yielded the 5 T cell receptor beta chains listed below, sequenced in a study of post-analysis software for immune sequencing data. The antigens for these receptors are not known. Findings of the study overall: Roughly 5 TRBV segments (TRBV5-6, TRBV5-1 and TRBV20-1 among them) occurred more frequently in patients than in controls.

Presence of unique molecular identifiers characterized the TCR beta cDNA libraries. TCRdb processed the PCR reads anew with MiXCR; each CDR3 protein has one entry. The top ten hold around 10% of the sample, which has hundreds of thousands of distinct CDR3 sequences, 55% to 70% seen once. The specimen was blood. The receptors come from a girl under 10 years old with multiple sclerosis.

CDR3 loop: CASSQTWDGAYEQYF. The CDR3 DNA sequence: TGTGCCAGCAGCCAAACCTGGGACGGGGCCTACGAGCAGTACTTC. The rearrangement joins TRBV3-1 to TRBJ2-7; tentatively, D is TRBD1 or TRBD2 (5 bases each). V gave up 2 bases and J gave up 2 bases, with 13 bases separating them. Germline CDR1 reads LGHDT; CDR2 reads YNNKEL (reference sequence). The CDR3 extends over 15 amino acids.

The chain links TRBV7-2 to TRBJ2-5, with unresolved D. V shed 2 bases and J shed 3 bases, with 10 bases lying between them. Germline loops: CDR1 SGHTA, CDR2 FQGNSA. This CDR3 region has 14 residues. In nucleotides, the CDR3 is TGTGCCAGCAGCTTAAACTGGTCCGAAGAGACCCAGTACTTC. Its protein product is CASSLNWSEETQYF. The full variable domain, in which reference TRBV7-2 and TRBJ2-5 provide the parts outside the CDR3, is GAGVSQSPSNKVTEKGKDVELRCDPISGHTALYWYRQSLGQGLEFLIYFQGNSAPDKSGLPSDRFSAERTGGSVSTLTIQRTQQEDSAVYLCASSLNWSEETQYFGPGTRLLVL.

V usage is TRBV7-2 and J usage is TRBJ1-2; 8 positions match TRBD1. The CDR3 sequence is 13 residues long. The V gene end was trimmed by 3 bases and the J gene end by 8 bases; junction bases not matched to a gene: 5. CDR1 and CDR2 from the germline V gene are SGHTA and FQGNSA. As DNA, the CDR3 is TGTGCCAGCAGCTTGGACAGGGCACGAGGCTACACCTTC. It yields the protein CASSLDRARGYTF. The full variable domain, completed using reference TRBV7-2 and TRBJ1-2, is GAGVSQSPSNKVTEKGKDVELRCDPISGHTALYWYRQSLGQGLEFLIYFQGNSAPDKSGLPSDRFSAERTGGSVSTLTIQRTQQEDSAVYLCASSLDRARGYTFGSGTRLTVV.

On this clonotype itself: Compared with germline, one end of the junction differs, possibly owing to a read error. The chain uses TRBV7-9 and TRBJ2-1, with D perhaps matching TRBD2 (6 bases). This CDR3 is built from 16 residues. The germline V gene has CDR1 SEHNR and CDR2 FQNEAQ (reference sequence). This CDR3 reads CASSLVAGPSYSEQFF. The CDR3 coding sequence is TGTGCCAGCAGCTTAGTGGCGGGGCCCTCCTACAGTGAGCAGTTCTTC.

This clonotype was counted only a few times. This chain's CDR3 is CASSLVYDGSYEQYF. The CDR3 nucleotides are TGTGCCAGCAGCTTAGTTTACGACGGCTCCTACGAGCAGTACTTC. The genes are TRBV11-2 and TRBJ2-7; D gene uncertain. In germline, CDR1 is SGHAT, CDR2 FQNNGV. The CDR3 is 15 residues long. V was clipped by 1 base and J by 0 bases, with 10 bases between them. Full variable domain (rest looked up from reference TRBV11-2 and TRBJ2-7): EAGVAQSPRYKIIEKRQSVAFWCNPISGHATLYWYQQILGQGPKLLIQFQNNGVVDDSQLPKDRFSAERLKGVDSTLKIQPAKLEDSAVYLCASSLVYDGSYEQYFGPGTRLTVT.